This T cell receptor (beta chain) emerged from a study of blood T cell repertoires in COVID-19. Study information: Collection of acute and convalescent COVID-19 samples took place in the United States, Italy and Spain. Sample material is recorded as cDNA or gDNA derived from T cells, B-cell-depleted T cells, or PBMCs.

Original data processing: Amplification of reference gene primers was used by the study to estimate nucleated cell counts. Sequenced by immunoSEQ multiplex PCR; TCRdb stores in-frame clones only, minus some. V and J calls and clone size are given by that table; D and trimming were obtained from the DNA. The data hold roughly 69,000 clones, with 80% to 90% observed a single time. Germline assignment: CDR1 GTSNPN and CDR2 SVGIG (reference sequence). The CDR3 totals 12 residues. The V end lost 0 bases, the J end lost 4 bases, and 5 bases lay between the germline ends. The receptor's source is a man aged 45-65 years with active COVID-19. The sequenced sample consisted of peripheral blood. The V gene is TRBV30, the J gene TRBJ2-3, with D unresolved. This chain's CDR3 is CAWSVRADTQYF. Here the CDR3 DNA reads TGTGCCTGGAGTGTACGGGCAGATACGCAGTATTTT.